Listed below are T cell receptor beta chains from one sample, sequenced in a study of blood T cell repertoires in COVID-19. The method was immunoSEQ multiplex PCR; TCRdb's version includes in-frame clones alone and lacks a portion of them. The sample records fewer than 350,000 clones, 80% to 90% being singletons. The sequenced sample was peripheral blood. These receptors all stem from a man in his forties with acute or convalescent COVID-19. CDR3s include the opening cysteine and the closing phenylalanine or tryptophan. A clone size is listed for some rows: how often the clone was seen (once, few, many), or a class if it is expanded.

j_call: TRBJ1-5
v_call: TRBV19
clone_size: -
cdr3_aa: CASKENGQPQHF

j_call: TRBJ1-5
v_call: TRBV10-2
clone_size: -
cdr3_aa: CASSPGQAQPQHF

j_call: TRBJ2-3
v_call: TRBV23-1
clone_size: -
cdr3_aa: CASSPEAWVSTDTQYF

j_call: TRBJ2-7
v_call: TRBV2
clone_size: -
cdr3_aa: CASGRQGYEQYF

j_call: TRBJ1-3
v_call: TRBV6-1
clone_size: -
cdr3_aa: CASSESYPPAGNTIYF

j_call: TRBJ1-1
v_call: TRBV6-5
clone_size: -
cdr3_aa: CASTAGGTEAFF

j_call: TRBJ1-1
v_call: TRBV30
clone_size: -
cdr3_aa: CAWNDYSNTEAFF

j_call: TRBJ1-6
v_call: TRBV14
clone_size: -
cdr3_aa: CASSPLGAKVGKSPLHF

j_call: TRBJ2-1
v_call: TRBV24-1
clone_size: -
cdr3_aa: CATEERDEQFF

j_call: TRBJ1-1
v_call: TRBV5-4
clone_size: -
cdr3_aa: CASSFGGHIMNTEAFF

j_call: TRBJ2-1
v_call: TRBV10-1
clone_size: few
cdr3_aa: CASSEQAGGNEQFF

j_call: TRBJ2-1
v_call: TRBV5-1
clone_size: -
cdr3_aa: CASRRQGYSYNEQFF

j_call: TRBJ2-3
v_call: TRBV30
clone_size: -
cdr3_aa: CAWSLIGASTDTQYF

j_call: TRBJ1-1
v_call: TRBV9
clone_size: -
cdr3_aa: CASSVDGGGTEAFF

j_call: TRBJ2-1
v_call: TRBV7-2
clone_size: -
cdr3_aa: CASSLGGFSDEQFF

j_call: TRBJ2-1
v_call: TRBV11-1
clone_size: -
cdr3_aa: CASSLDTYNEQFF

j_call: TRBJ2-7
v_call: TRBV24-1
clone_size: -
cdr3_aa: CATSDSGTGAHEQYF

j_call: TRBJ2-7
v_call: TRBV10-3
clone_size: -
cdr3_aa: CAISESGGSYEQYF

j_call: TRBJ1-3
v_call: TRBV10-1
clone_size: -
cdr3_aa: CASRDRAASAGNTIYF

j_call: TRBJ2-7
v_call: TRBV27
clone_size: -
cdr3_aa: CASSYSGGTTYEQYF

j_call: TRBJ1-2
v_call: TRBV3-1/TRBV3-2
clone_size: once
cdr3_aa: CASSHNNGGGSYTF

j_call: TRBJ1-2
v_call: TRBV11-2
clone_size: few
cdr3_aa: CASSYTQGSARYTF

j_call: TRBJ2-7
v_call: TRBV6-5
clone_size: -
cdr3_aa: CASSYSGTEDEQYF

j_call: TRBJ2-1
v_call: TRBV9
clone_size: -
cdr3_aa: CASSQGYNEQFF

j_call: TRBJ2-1
v_call: TRBV5-1
clone_size: -
cdr3_aa: CASSLTSGASYNEQFF

j_call: TRBJ2-7
v_call: TRBV10-3
clone_size: -
cdr3_aa: CAISYGTGVGYEQYF

j_call: TRBJ1-1
v_call: TRBV11-2
clone_size: -
cdr3_aa: CASSSLYTEAFF

j_call: TRBJ1-6
v_call: TRBV24-1
clone_size: -
cdr3_aa: CATSDPTGSPLHF

j_call: TRBJ2-6
v_call: TRBV5-1
clone_size: -
cdr3_aa: CASSLTPGGTGANVLTF

j_call: TRBJ1-2
v_call: TRBV7-9
clone_size: -
cdr3_aa: CASSLGTGGGYTF

j_call: TRBJ1-3
v_call: TRBV12-3/TRBV12-4
clone_size: -
cdr3_aa: CASRPDTGNTIYF

j_call: TRBJ2-7
v_call: TRBV7-2
clone_size: -
cdr3_aa: CASSFAGEQYF

j_call: TRBJ1-2
v_call: TRBV4-1
clone_size: -
cdr3_aa: CASSQGARGPLNYGYTF